This T cell receptor (beta chain) came from a study of blood T cell repertoires in COVID-19. Background on the study: The origin of the acute and convalescent COVID-19 samples was the United States, Italy and Spain.

Per the authors' pipeline: Estimates of nucleated cell counts were drawn from the amplification of reference gene primers. Assay used: immunoSEQ multiplex PCR; TCRdb lists only in-frame clones, some missing. V, J and clone size reflect that table, while D and trimming were determined from the DNA. The sample lists about 99,000 clones; roughly 84% were seen once. CDR1 and CDR2 from the germline V gene are KGHSH and LQKENI. There are 15 residues in the CDR3. Trimming cost V 4 bases and J 8 bases, with 17 bases left between them. The V and J genes are TRBV18 and TRBJ1-4, with D tentatively TRBD1 (6 bases). The receptor comes from a man in his 70s with active or convalescent COVID-19. The sequenced material came from peripheral blood. CDR3 region: CASSLSAGVQEKLFF. The CDR3, as DNA: TGTGCCAGCTCACTATCCGCAGGGGTTCAAGAAAAACTGTTTTTT.